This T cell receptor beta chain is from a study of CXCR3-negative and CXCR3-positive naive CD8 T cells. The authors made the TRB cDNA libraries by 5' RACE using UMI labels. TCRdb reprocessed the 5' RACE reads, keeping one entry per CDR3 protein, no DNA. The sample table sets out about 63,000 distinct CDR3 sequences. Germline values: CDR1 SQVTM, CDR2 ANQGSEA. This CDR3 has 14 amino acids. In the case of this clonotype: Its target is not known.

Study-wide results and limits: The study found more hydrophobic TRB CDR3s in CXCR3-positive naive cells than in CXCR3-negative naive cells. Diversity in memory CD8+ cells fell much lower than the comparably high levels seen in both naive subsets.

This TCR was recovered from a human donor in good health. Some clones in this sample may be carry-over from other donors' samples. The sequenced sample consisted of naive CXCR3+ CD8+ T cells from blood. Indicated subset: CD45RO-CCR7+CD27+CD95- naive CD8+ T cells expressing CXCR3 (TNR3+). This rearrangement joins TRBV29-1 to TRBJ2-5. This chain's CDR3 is CSVELVDRQETQYF.